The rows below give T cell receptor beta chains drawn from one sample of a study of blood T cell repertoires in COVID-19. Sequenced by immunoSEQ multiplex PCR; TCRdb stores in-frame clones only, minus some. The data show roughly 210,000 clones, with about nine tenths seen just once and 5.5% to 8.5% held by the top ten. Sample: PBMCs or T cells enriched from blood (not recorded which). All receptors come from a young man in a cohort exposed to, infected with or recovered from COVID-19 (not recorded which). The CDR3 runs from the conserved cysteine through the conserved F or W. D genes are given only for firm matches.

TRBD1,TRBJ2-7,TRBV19,CASSPRDRTAGEQYF
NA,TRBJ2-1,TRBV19,CASSETSQHEQFF
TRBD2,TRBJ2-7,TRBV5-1,CASSPLAGDSYEQYF
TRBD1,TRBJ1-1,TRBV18,CASSPSTGVSAEAFF
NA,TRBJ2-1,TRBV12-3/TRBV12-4,CASSLLQGNEQFF
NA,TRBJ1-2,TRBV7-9,CASSLGPRGYTF
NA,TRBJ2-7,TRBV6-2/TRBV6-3,CASSLENYEQYF
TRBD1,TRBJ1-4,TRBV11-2,CASSLTGGVREKLFF
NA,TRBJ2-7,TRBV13,CASSLASPGEQYF
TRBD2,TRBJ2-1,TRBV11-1,CASSLPGGTNNEQFF
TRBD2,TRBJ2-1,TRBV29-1,CSAGLAGGFLEQFF
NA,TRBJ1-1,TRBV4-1,CASSRRQQNTEAFF
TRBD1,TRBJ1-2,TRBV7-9,CASSLVGDRGSYGYTF
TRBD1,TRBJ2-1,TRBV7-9,CASSLPTGTGLYNEQFF
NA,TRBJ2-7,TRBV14,CASSPDSFSYEQYF
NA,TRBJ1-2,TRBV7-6,CASSSTDTHGYTF
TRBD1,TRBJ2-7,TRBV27,CASMVRPGQIGYEQYF
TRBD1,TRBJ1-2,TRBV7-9,CASSLGRQGHGTDGYTF
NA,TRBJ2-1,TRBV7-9,CASSLVLRLGDNNEQFF
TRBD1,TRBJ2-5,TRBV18,CASSLDRGQETQYF
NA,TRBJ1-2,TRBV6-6,CASSRWTEKSSNYGYTF
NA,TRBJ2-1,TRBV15,CATSRGDGGEQFF
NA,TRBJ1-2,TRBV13,CASSPGRGTLSVYGYTF
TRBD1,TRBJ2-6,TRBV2,CASHRGPLSGANVLTF
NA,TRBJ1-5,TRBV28,CASSSRRPSHNQPQHF
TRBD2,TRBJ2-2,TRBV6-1,CASSEGLAGAGELFF
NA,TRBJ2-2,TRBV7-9,CARETGELFF
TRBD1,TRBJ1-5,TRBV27,CASSARQGNQPQHF
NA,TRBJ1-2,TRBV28,CASSLSDRGYGYTF
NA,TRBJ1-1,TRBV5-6,CASSLLQSNTEAFF
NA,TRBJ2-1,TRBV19,CASSISGTSSYNEQFF
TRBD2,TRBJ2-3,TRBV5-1,CASSSGLAGWGLDTQYF
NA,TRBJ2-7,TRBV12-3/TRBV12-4,CASSLDGHYEQYF
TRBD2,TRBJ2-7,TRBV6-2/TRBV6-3,CASSPRTSGPYEQYF
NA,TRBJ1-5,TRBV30,CAWSVPRGHQSGWGNQPQHF
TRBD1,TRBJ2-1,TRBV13,CASSAGTASYNEQFF
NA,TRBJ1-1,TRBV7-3,CASSLEMNTEAFF
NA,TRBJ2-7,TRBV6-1,CASSEALRGYEQYF
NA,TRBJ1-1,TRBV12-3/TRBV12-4,CASTPTEGTEAFF
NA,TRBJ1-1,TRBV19,CASSISPIWNTEAFF
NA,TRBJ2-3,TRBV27,CASSLLEFLDTQYF
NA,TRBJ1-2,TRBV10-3,CAISEPLREGDYGYTF
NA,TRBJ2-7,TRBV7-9,CASSLRMSGAALGEQYF
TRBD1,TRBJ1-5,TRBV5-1,CASSEGQGNQPQHF
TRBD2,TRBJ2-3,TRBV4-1,CASSQDQVLAGGMDTQYF
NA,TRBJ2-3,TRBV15,CAIGSDTQYF
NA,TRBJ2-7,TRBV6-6,CASSSYPYEQYF
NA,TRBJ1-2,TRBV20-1,CSAGSLDGYTF
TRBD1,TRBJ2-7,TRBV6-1,CASSEPGQGAYEQYF
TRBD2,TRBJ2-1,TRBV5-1,CASSWTSAGVNNEQFF
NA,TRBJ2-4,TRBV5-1,CASSLGGTWENIQYF
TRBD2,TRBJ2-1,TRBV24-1,CATSETSGSLNEQFF
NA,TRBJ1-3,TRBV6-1,CASSDLGNTIYF
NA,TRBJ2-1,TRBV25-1,CASSEDLTSNEQFF
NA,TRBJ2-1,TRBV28,CASIQSDSWFYNEQFF
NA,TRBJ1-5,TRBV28,CASSFSLSNQPQHF
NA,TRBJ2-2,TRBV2,CARGFTGTFLSPGELFF